Presented here are 17 T cell receptor beta chains from one specimen sequenced in a study of beta chain features in type 1 diabetes (dated by TCRdb to between 2017 and 2018). Overall results and qualifications from the work: A moderate but significant shortening of TCRB CDR3 length was observed in type 1 diabetes patients in all four CD4+ subsets.

No antigens are known for them. The method was the immunoSEQ multiplex PCR assay. All of the isolated RNA was reverse transcribed with the High Capacity cDNA Reverse Transcription Kit, so expressed TCRB transcripts were sequenced. Sourced from immuneACCESS, this table was stored by TCRdb with only in-frame sequences that have V and J called. A share of the clones is absent; for the studies checked, an unresolved V gene accounts for under half, and the remainder has no known explanation. The sample table shows almost 350,000 clones, and roughly 9% are seen once. The ten largest clones capture around 1% of the sample. The sequenced sample consisted of central memory CD4+ T cells from blood. The receptors were sampled from a man aged 25-40 years with type 1 diabetes.

The table lists this clone with many counts. This chain connects TRBV28 to TRBJ1-5; TRBD1 matches at 10 bases. This CDR3 spans 16 amino acids. Looked up from germline, CDR1 is MDHEN and CDR2 is SYDVKM. V shed 7 bases, J shed 1 base, and the junction held 7 bases outside the gene matches. The CDR3 region is CASTQTGGASNQPQHF. The CDR3 DNA reads as TGTGCCAGCACCCAGACAGGGGGCGCGAGCAATCAGCCCCAGCATTTT.

The sample holds many counts of this clone. The chain carries TRBV6-5 and TRBJ1-4; no reliable D call. Germline loops: CDR1 MNHEY, CDR2 SVGAGI. Deletions cut 7 bases from V and 8 bases from J, with 20 bases between. CDR3 length equals 15 residues. The CDR3 loop is CASTRRGTDGEKLFF. In DNA form, the CDR3 reads TGTGCCAGCACCCGAAGAGGCACGGACGGGGAAAAACTGTTTTTT.

This clone has more than one count but fewer than ten. This chain joins TRBV28 and TRBJ1-5; D is uncertain. From germline, CDR1 is MDHEN and CDR2 SYDVKM. The CDR3 length is 13 residues. The V end was cut by 8 bases, the J end by 3 bases, with 11 bases between. The CDR3 loop is CASGFPHNQPQHF. The CDR3 DNA is TGTGCCAGCGGGTTTCCCCACAATCAGCCCCAGCATTTT. Combining the CDR3 with reference TRBV28 and TRBJ1-5 gives the whole variable domain DVKVTQSSRYLVKRTGEKVFLECVQDMDHENMFWYRQDPGLGLRLIYFSYDVKMKEKGDIPEGYSVSREKKERFSLILESASTNQTSMYLCASGFPHNQPQHFGDGTRLSIL.

This rearrangement joins TRBV15 to TRBJ1-1; D is possibly TRBD1 (6 bases). Trimming took off 11 bases at V and 0 bases at J, with 13 bases between the two ends. The CDR3 length is 13 residues. CDR1 is LNHNV and CDR2 is YYDKDF in the germline V gene (reference sequence). The CDR3 coding sequence is TGTGCCTCTAACAGGGCAATGAACACTGAAGCTTTCTTT. The encoded protein is CASNRAMNTEAFF.

This chain joins TRBV28 and TRBJ2-2; 9 bases line up with TRBD1. The CDR3 length is 16 residues. J gave up 6 bases and V 3 bases, and 8 bases lay outside the gene matches. Germline V gives CDR1 MDHEN, CDR2 SYDVKM. The CDR3 DNA is TGTGCCAGCAGTTTCGCCGGGACAGGGTTGCCCGGGGAGCTGTTTTTT. It translates to CASSFAGTGLPGELFF.

The gene calls are TRBV2 and TRBJ1-4; D gene unclear. The germline V and J ends were trimmed by 6 bases and 2 bases, with 13 bases remaining between them. This CDR3 is 15 amino acids long. Germline values: CDR1 SNHLY, CDR2 FYNNEI. The DNA for the CDR3 is TGTGCCAGCAGGCCCACAGTGGCGACTAATGAAAAACTGTTTTTT. Amino acid sequence: CASRPTVATNEKLFF. Complete variable domain (other parts from reference TRBV2 and TRBJ1-4): EPEVTQTPSHQVTQMGQEVILRCVPISNHLYFYWYRQILGQKVEFLVSFYNNEISEKSEIFDDQFSVERPDGSNFTLKIRSTKLEDSAMYFCASRPTVATNEKLFFGSGTQLSVL.

The V call is TRBV6-5, the J call TRBJ1-1, with D perhaps TRBD1 (5 bases). This CDR3 is 14 amino acids long. Trimming took off 2 bases at V and 0 bases at J, with 7 bases between the two ends. Germline CDR1 reads MNHEY; CDR2 reads SVGAGI. CDR3 bases: TGTGCCAGCAGTTACGCGACAGTGAACACTGAAGCTTTCTTT. Its translation: CASSYATVNTEAFF.

This clone has a count of ten or more. J is TRBJ2-1 and V is TRBV7-2; TRBD2 agrees at 10 bases. After removal of 4 bases from V and 6 bases from J, the junction contained 6 bases not matched to a gene. This CDR3 comprises 15 residues. Germline V CDR1 and CDR2: SGHTA, FQGNSA. The CDR3 reads CASSSRTSGFNEQFF. The CDR3 bases are TGTGCCAGCAGCTCCCGGACTAGCGGTTTCAATGAGCAGTTCTTC.

This clone was seen a handful of times. The V gene is TRBV5-4, the J gene TRBJ2-6, with 8 bases matching TRBD2. The CDR3 has 18 amino acids. Germline lookup yields CDR1 SGHNT and CDR2 YYREEE (reference sequence). V lost 2 bases to trimming and J lost 2 bases; unmatched junction nucleotides: 9. CDR3 DNA: TGTGCCAGCAGCTTAGGCGGGGGGAGGTCGCCTGGGGCCAACGTCCTGACTTTC. Translated: CASSLGGGRSPGANVLTF.

In the case of this clone: Other nucleotide sequences from this sample produce the same CDR3. The chain couples TRBV30 to TRBJ1-5; D unclear. This CDR3 contains 13 residues. Trimming shortened V by 3 bases and J by 5 bases, and 11 bases separated the two germline ends. Looked up from germline, CDR1 is GTSNPN and CDR2 is SVGIG (reference sequence). This CDR3 reads CAWSPGRDQPQHF. CDR3 sequence (DNA): TGTGCCTGGAGCCCCGGGCGCGATCAGCCCCAGCATTTT. The variable domain in full, completed from reference TRBV30 and TRBJ1-5, reads SQTIHQWPATLVQPVGSPLSLECTVEGTSNPNLYWYRQAAGRGLQLLFYSVGIGQISSEVPQNLSASRPQDRQFILSSKKLLLSDSGFYLCAWSPGRDQPQHFGDGTRLSIL.

The V call is TRBV7-9, the J call TRBJ1-2; D gene uncertain. V dropped 3 bases and J dropped 7 bases, with 15 bases sitting between them. This CDR3 is 14 amino acids long. CDR1 is SEHNR and CDR2 is FQNEAQ in the germline V gene (reference sequence). This chain's CDR3 is CASSLRSRGGGYTF. CDR3 nucleotides: TGTGCCAGCAGCTTGAGGAGTCGAGGAGGTGGCTACACCTTC.

This clone turned up a few times. The chain combines TRBV30 with TRBJ2-3, with 8 bases matching TRBD2. The CDR3 runs 15 residues. Looked up from germline, CDR1 is GTSNPN and CDR2 is SVGIG (reference sequence). V lost 4 bases, J lost 8 bases, and 14 bases stayed unmatched. Here the CDR3 DNA reads TGTGCCTGGACCCGGGGGAGTAGCGGGGAAGGTACGCAGTATTTT. This codes for CAWTRGSSGEGTQYF.

V usage is TRBV23-1 and J usage is TRBJ2-1; 9 bases are shared with TRBD1. TRBV23-1 is placed among ORFs of uncertain function. V trimming: 4 bases; J trimming: 8 bases; junction bases outside the gene matches: 9. The CDR3 is 15 amino acids. The DNA of the CDR3 is TGCGCCAGCAGTCCAAGACAGGGGGTAACGGATGAGCAGTTCTTC. Amino acid sequence: CASSPRQGVTDEQFF.

This chain links TRBV30 with TRBJ2-5; D may match TRBD1 or TRBD2 (6 bases each). Germline CDR1 reads GTSNPN; CDR2 reads SVGIG (reference sequence). The CDR3 sequence is 12 residues long. Trimming removed 5 bases at V and 4 bases at J, with 11 bases between. CDR3 bases: TGTGCCTGGCAACAGGGAGGAGAGACCCAGTACTTC. Its protein product is CAWQQGGETQYF.

This clone was seen a handful of times. The chain combines TRBV7-2 with TRBJ1-1; a weak D match, TRBD1 (6 bases). The V gene lost 7 bases and the J gene lost 0 bases, with 12 bases spanning the gap. CDR3 length equals 14 residues. Germline V gives CDR1 SGHTA, CDR2 FQGNSA. CDR3 sequence: CASTLRQVNTEAFF. The CDR3 DNA reads as TGTGCCAGCACCCTAAGACAGGTGAACACTGAAGCTTTCTTT.

This clone showed up just a few times. The rearrangement uses TRBV10-3 and TRBJ1-3; D is uncertain. Between the trimmed V and J ends, which lost 7 bases and 4 bases, there was a span of 8 bases. The CDR3 length is 12 residues. In germline, CDR1 is ENHRY, CDR2 SYGVKD. The CDR3 sequence: CAINGVGNTIYF. DNA of the CDR3: TGTGCCATCAACGGGGTAGGAAACACCATATATTTT.

The rearrangement joins TRBV30 to TRBJ1-3; the D is unclear. There are 13 residues in the CDR3. The germline CDR1 and CDR2 sequences are GTSNPN and SVGIG (reference sequence). Between the trimmed V and J ends, which lost 7 bases and 0 bases, there was a span of 10 bases. CDR3 sequence: CASPRGSGNTIYF. In DNA, the CDR3 is TGTGCCTCCCCCCGGGGCTCTGGAAACACCATATATTTT. The full variable domain, in which reference TRBV30 and TRBJ1-3 provide the parts outside the CDR3, is SQTIHQWPATLVQPVGSPLSLECTVEGTSNPNLYWYRQAAGRGLQLLFYSVGIGQISSEVPQNLSASRPQDRQFILSSKKLLLSDSGFYLCASPRGSGNTIYFGEGSWLTVV.